What follows are 21 T cell receptor beta chains derived from one specimen sequenced in a study of beta chain features in type 1 diabetes. Study-wide results and limits: Shortening of TCRB CDR3s, moderate but significant, appeared in all four CD4+ subsets of Type 1 diabetes patients.

Expressed TCRB transcripts were sequenced after all isolated RNA was converted to cDNA. Profiled with immunoSEQ multiplex PCR; TCRdb holds only in-frame clones, not every one. The sample records about 160,000 clones, roughly 8% being singletons. Which antigens these TCRs recognize remains unknown. The sequencing input was central memory CD4+ T cells from blood. These receptors were obtained from a man aged 18 to 30 with type 1 diabetes.

This clone was seen only a few times. The chain has TRBV7-6 and TRBJ2-7, with 13 positions matching TRBD2. J was trimmed by 6 bases and V by 5 bases; bases with no gene match: 10. The CDR3 is 16 amino acids. Germline CDR1 SGHVS, CDR2 FNYEAQ. CDR3 DNA: TGTGCCAGCAGCCCCACTAGCGGGAGGGCCGGATCCGAGCAGTACTTC. It is translated as CASSPTSGRAGSEQYF.

This clone came up a few times. CDR3 nucleotide sequence: TGTGCCAGTACCGATGGGGGACAGAGCTACGAGCAGTACTTC. Its translation is CASTDGGQSYEQYF. The chain joins TRBV19 to TRBJ2-7; 7 bases map to TRBD1. J gave up 3 bases and V 7 bases, and 9 bases lay outside the gene matches. The CDR3 covers 14 residues. Germline-derived CDR1 and CDR2 are LNHDA and SQIVND (reference sequence).

This clone was seen only a few times. The chain recombines TRBV6-5 with TRBJ1-5; D gene uncertain. Germline CDR1 is MNHEY and CDR2 is SVGAGI. Trimming left V 6 bases short and J 0 bases short, with 12 bases between. The CDR3 spans 15 residues. Written as DNA, the CDR3 is TGTGCCAGCAGGGCGTCGGGGAGTAGCAATCAGCCCCAGCATTTT. Translating it yields CASRASGSSNQPQHF.

A few counts support this clone. The rearrangement joins TRBV11-2 to TRBJ2-7, with D possibly being TRBD2 (5 bases). CDR3 length: 11 residues. Trimming stripped 5 bases from V and 7 bases from J, with 9 bases between. Germline CDR1 and CDR2: SGHAT and FQNNGV. CDR3 bases: TGTGCCAGCAGCGTGAGAGGGGAGCAGTACTTC. Translated, it gives CASSVRGEQYF.

The V and J genes are TRBV18 and TRBJ2-7; maybe TRBD1 (5 bases). From germline, CDR1 is KGHSH and CDR2 LQKENI. V was trimmed by 6 bases and J by 3 bases, leaving 12 bases between them. The CDR3 has 13 amino acids. CDR3 bases: TGTGCCAGCTCTCCGATAGACAGCTACGAGCAGTACTTC. This encodes CASSPIDSYEQYF.

This clone has only a few counts. The chain employs TRBV29-1 and TRBJ1-4; TRBD1 matches at 9 bases. V was clipped by 5 bases and J by 6 bases; unmatched bases: 4. From germline, CDR1 is SQVTM and CDR2 ANQGSEA. CDR3 length: 13 residues. Written as DNA, the CDR3 is TGCAGCGTTATAACAGGGGGCCATGAAAAACTGTTTTTT. Amino acids: CSVITGGHEKLFF.

There are a few counts of this clone. V is TRBV28 and J is TRBJ2-4, with 10 bases aligning to TRBD2. The CDR3 extends over 15 amino acids. Losses at the gene ends were 5 bases for V and 8 bases for J; bases not matched to a gene: 9. Germline lookup yields CDR1 MDHEN and CDR2 SYDVKM. The CDR3 nucleotides are TGTGCCAGCAGTCTCCCTCTAGCGGGGGATGACATTCAGTACTTC. Translation: CASSLPLAGDDIQYF.

The genes are TRBV5-4 and TRBJ2-3; TRBD2 might be the D (5 bases). This CDR3 comprises 18 residues. CDR1 and CDR2 (germline): SGHNT, YYREEE (reference sequence). Trimming pared 7 bases from V and 1 base from J, leaving 25 bases between. CDR3 region: CASGSQTQITSGTDTQYF. The CDR3 DNA reads as TGTGCCAGCGGGTCCCAAACCCAAATCACTAGTGGCACAGATACGCAGTATTTT.

This clone was seen more than once but under ten times. The chain joins TRBV21-1 to TRBJ1-2; the tabulated D call, TRBD1, remains unverified against the DNA. TRBV21-1 counts as a pseudogene. CDR3 length: 10 residues. CDR3 coding DNA: TGTGCCAGCAGCCCAGGGAGCTACACCTTC. This translates into CASSPGSYTF.

The genes are TRBV11-2 and TRBJ2-1, with 9 bases identical to TRBD2. The germline CDR1 and CDR2 sequences are SGHAT and FQNNGV. J gave up 4 bases and V 4 bases, and 5 bases lay outside the gene matches. This CDR3 spans 15 amino acids. CDR3 bases: TGTGCCAGCAGCTCGCGACTAGCGGCATACAATGAGCAGTTCTTC. Encoded protein: CASSSRLAAYNEQFF.

This clone was picked up a small number of times. This chain uses TRBV6-5 with TRBJ2-7, with a possible D match to TRBD2 (6 bases). Germline V CDR1 and CDR2: MNHEY, SVGAGI. V was pared by 6 bases and J by 7 bases, with 16 bases between. The CDR3 loop spans 13 amino acids. CDR3 in amino acids: CASRDGVGGEQYF. CDR3 DNA: TGTGCCAGCAGGGACGGGGTGGGAGGTGAGCAGTACTTC.

V is TRBV5-4 and J is TRBJ2-3; D remains ambiguous. Between the trimmed V and J ends, which lost 3 bases and 1 base, there was a span of 9 bases. There are 14 residues in the CDR3. The germline V gene encodes CDR1 SGHNT and CDR2 YYREEE (reference sequence). This chain's CDR3 is CASSSKTGTDTQYF. The CDR3 DNA is TGTGCCAGCAGCTCCAAAACTGGCACAGATACGCAGTATTTT.

CDR3 bases: TGTGCCAGCAGTCTGTACAGGGGGACTGAAGCTTTCTTT. Amino acids: CASSLYRGTEAFF. The gene calls are TRBV27 and TRBJ1-1; 8 positions agree with TRBD1. CDR3 length: 13 residues. The germline CDR1 and CDR2 sequences are MNHEY and SMNVEV (reference sequence). J gave up 5 bases and V 5 bases, and 4 bases lay outside the gene matches.

The chain uses TRBV7-2 and TRBJ2-7; TRBD1 aligns across 7 bases. Looked up from germline, CDR1 is SGHTA and CDR2 is FQGNSA. V shed 1 base and J 4 bases; nucleotides not matched to a gene: 7. CDR3 length equals 15 residues. The CDR3 spells CASSLDGWGQYEQYF. The CDR3 DNA reads TGTGCCAGCAGCTTAGATGGATGGGGACAGTACGAGCAGTACTTC.

A few counts support this clone. Additional DNA sequences in this sample encode the identical CDR3. The CDR3 DNA follows: TGCGCCAGCAGCTTGGATACAGGGCCTCAAGAGACCCAGTACTTC. This translates into CASSLDTGPQETQYF. The chain links TRBV5-1 to TRBJ2-5; possibly TRBD1 for D (6 bases). V lost 0 bases and J 2 bases, leaving 11 bases between the germline ends. The CDR3 covers 15 residues. Germline assignment: CDR1 SGHRS and CDR2 YFSETQ.

The V gene is TRBV19, the J gene TRBJ2-1; TRBD2 matches 9 bases. The CDR3 loop spans 15 amino acids. The J segment lost 8 bases and the V segment lost 6 bases, leaving 11 bases of the junction unmatched. Germline CDR1 LNHDA, CDR2 SQIVND (reference sequence). In DNA, the CDR3 is TGTGCCAGTAGGTTAGCGGGAGTACGTGCTCATGAGCAGTTCTTC. Residues: CASRLAGVRAHEQFF.

This clone turned up a few times. V and J are TRBV4-3 and TRBJ1-1; possible D gene TRBD1, 6 bases. Per germline, CDR1 LGHNA and CDR2 YSLEER. V was shortened by 3 bases and J by 1 base, with 9 bases between the two germline ends. The CDR3 contains 14 residues. CDR3 coding DNA: TGCGCCAGCAGCCACCAGACAGGGAACACTGAAGCTTTCTTT. Translation gives CASSHQTGNTEAFF.

The chain uses TRBV7-2 and TRBJ1-2; D ambiguous. CDR1 is SGHTA and CDR2 is FQGNSA in the germline V gene. This CDR3 spans 12 amino acids. Trimming cost V 5 bases and J 5 bases, with 9 bases left between them. CDR3 sequence reads: CASSRKTYGYTF. The CDR3 nucleotides are TGTGCCAGCAGCCGTAAAACTTATGGCTACACCTTC.

The J gene is TRBJ2-7, the V gene TRBV11-2, with 12 bases fitting TRBD2. Germline V gene data show CDR1 as SGHAT and CDR2 as FQNNGV. V lost 1 base, J lost 2 bases, and 0 bases stayed unmatched. The CDR3 runs to 15 residues. The CDR3 nucleotides read TGTGCCAGCAGCTTAGGACTAGCGGGGGCCTACGAGCAGTACTTC. Translating it yields CASSLGLAGAYEQYF.

The V gene is TRBV5-1, the J gene TRBJ2-5, with 11 bases that match TRBD2. The CDR3 totals 17 residues. In germline, CDR1 is SGHRS, CDR2 YFSETQ. V shed 0 bases, J shed 6 bases, and the junction held 10 bases outside the gene matches. In DNA, the CDR3 is TGCGCCAGCAGCTTGGCGGCACTAGCGGGAGATAGAAAGACCCAGTACTTC. Its protein product is CASSLAALAGDRKTQYF.

The rearrangement uses TRBV7-9 and TRBJ1-1; perhaps TRBD1 as D (6 bases). V gave up 2 bases and J gave up 0 bases, with 10 bases separating them. The CDR3 extends over 15 amino acids. Per the germline V gene, CDR1 is SEHNR and CDR2 is FQNEAQ (reference sequence). CDR3 nucleotides: TGTGCCAGCAGCTTAAAGGGGGAGATGAACACTGAAGCTTTCTTT. As protein: CASSLKGEMNTEAFF.